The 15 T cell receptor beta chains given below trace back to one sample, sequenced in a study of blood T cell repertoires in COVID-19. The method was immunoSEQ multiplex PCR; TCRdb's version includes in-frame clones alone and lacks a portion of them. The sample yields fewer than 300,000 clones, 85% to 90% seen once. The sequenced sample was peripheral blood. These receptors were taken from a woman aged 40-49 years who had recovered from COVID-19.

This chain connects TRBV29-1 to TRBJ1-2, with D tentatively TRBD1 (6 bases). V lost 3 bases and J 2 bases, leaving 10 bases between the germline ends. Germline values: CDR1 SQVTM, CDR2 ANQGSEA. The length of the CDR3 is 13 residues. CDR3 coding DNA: TGCAGCGTTGACCGGACAGAGAACTATGGCTACACCTTC. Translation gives CSVDRTENYGYTF. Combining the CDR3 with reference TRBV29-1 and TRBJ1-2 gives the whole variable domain SAVISQKPSRDICQRGTSLTIQCQVDSQVTMMFWYRQQPGQSLTLIATANQGSEATYESGFVIDKFPISRPNLTFSTLTVSNMSPEDSSIYLCSVDRTENYGYTFGSGTRLTVV.

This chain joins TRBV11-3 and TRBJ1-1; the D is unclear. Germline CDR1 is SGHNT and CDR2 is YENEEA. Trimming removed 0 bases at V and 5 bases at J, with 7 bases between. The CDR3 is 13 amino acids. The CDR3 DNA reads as TGTGCCAGCAGCTTAGATCGGGGAACTGAAGCTTTCTTT. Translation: CASSLDRGTEAFF.

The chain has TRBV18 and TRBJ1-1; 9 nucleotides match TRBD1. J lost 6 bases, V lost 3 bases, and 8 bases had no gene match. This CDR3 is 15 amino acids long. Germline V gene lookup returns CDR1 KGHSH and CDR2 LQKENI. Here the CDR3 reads CASSPDRGALAEAFF. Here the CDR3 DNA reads TGTGCCAGCTCACCCGACAGGGGGGCCCTCGCTGAAGCTTTCTTT.

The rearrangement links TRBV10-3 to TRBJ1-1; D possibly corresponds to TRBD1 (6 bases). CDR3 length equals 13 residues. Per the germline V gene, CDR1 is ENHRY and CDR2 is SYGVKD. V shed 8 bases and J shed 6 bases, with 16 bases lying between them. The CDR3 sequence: CAIGEGGGAEAFF. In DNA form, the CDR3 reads TGTGCCATCGGGGAGGGGGGAGGCGCTGAAGCTTTCTTT.

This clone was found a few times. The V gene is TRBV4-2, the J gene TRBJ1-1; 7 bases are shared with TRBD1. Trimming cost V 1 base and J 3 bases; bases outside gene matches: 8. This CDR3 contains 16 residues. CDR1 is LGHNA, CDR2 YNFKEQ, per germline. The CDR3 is CASSQGDSLMDTEAFF. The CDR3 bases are TGTGCCAGCAGCCAAGGGGACAGCCTCATGGACACTGAAGCTTTCTTT.

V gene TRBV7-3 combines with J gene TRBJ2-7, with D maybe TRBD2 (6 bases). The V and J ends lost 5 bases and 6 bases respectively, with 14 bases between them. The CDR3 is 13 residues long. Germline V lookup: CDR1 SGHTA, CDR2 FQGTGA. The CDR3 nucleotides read TGTGCCAGCAGCCGACTAGGGGTGGGCGAGCAGTACTTC. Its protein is CASSRLGVGEQYF.

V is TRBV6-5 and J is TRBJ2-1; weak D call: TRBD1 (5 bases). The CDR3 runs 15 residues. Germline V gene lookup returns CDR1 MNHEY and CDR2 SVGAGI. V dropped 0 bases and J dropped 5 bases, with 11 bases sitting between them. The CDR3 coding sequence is TGTGCCAGCAGTTACTCGGGGCCCCCGGACAATGAGCAGTTCTTC. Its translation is CASSYSGPPDNEQFF.

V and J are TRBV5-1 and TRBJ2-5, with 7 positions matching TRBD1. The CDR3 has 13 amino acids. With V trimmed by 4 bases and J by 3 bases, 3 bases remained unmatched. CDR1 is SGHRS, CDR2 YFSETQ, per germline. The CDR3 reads CASSAGQEETQYF. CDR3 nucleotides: TGCGCCAGCAGCGCCGGACAGGAAGAGACCCAGTACTTC.

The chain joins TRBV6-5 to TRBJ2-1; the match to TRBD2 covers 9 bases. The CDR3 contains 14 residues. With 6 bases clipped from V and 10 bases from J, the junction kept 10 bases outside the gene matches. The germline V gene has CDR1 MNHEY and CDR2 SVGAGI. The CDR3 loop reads CASRAGGPGGEQFF. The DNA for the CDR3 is TGTGCCAGCAGGGCGGGAGGGCCAGGGGGGGAGCAGTTCTTC.

In DNA, the CDR3 is TGTGCCAGTACCGGGACAGGGGTCTACGAGCAGTACTTC. It codes for CASTGTGVYEQYF. The genes are TRBV19 and TRBJ2-7, with 10 bases that match TRBD1. This CDR3 is 13 amino acids long. Germline V gives CDR1 LNHDA, CDR2 SQIVND (reference sequence). J was trimmed by 3 bases and V by 7 bases; bases with no gene match: 3.

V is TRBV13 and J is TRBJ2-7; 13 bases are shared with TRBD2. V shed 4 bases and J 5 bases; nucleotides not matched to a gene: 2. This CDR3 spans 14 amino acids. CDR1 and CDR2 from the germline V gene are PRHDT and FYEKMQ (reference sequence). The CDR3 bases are TGTGCCAGCAGCTGGGGGACTAGCGGGGACGAGCAGTACTTC. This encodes CASSWGTSGDEQYF.

The CDR3 DNA reads as TGTGCCACCGCCGGACAGGGGGCGGGCAATGAGCAGTTCTTC. As protein: CATAGQGAGNEQFF. This chain links TRBV10-3 with TRBJ2-1; the match to TRBD1 covers 11 bases. Germline V CDR1 and CDR2: ENHRY, SYGVKD. This CDR3 has 14 amino acids. J was trimmed by 6 bases and V by 10 bases; bases with no gene match: 8.

The CDR3 DNA reads as TGTGCCAGCAGCCCTCTCCCCCACACCGGGGAGCTGTTTTTT. This translates into CASSPLPHTGELFF. The gene calls are TRBV7-3 and TRBJ2-2; D is unclear. CDR1 SGHTA and CDR2 FQGTGA come from the germline V gene. Trimming stripped 5 bases from V and 3 bases from J, with 10 bases between. The CDR3 sequence is 14 residues long.

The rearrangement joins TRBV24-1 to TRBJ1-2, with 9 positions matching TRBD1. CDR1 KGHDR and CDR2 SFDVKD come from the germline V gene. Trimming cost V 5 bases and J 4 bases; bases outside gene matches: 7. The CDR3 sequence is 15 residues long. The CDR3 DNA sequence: TGTGCCACCAGTGGGGGACAGGGACTCACCTATGGCTACACCTTC. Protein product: CATSGGQGLTYGYTF.

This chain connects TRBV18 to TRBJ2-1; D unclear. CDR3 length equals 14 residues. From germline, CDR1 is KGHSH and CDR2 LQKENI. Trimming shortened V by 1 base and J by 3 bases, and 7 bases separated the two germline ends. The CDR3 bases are TGTGCCAGCTCACCACTTGACAACTACAATGAGCAGTTCTTC. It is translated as CASSPLDNYNEQFF.